The T cell receptor beta chain described here comes from a study of human T cells and chemical hapten exposure. Looking at the study overall: The study enrolled mostly female patients with alopecia areata, totalis or universalis.

The library tagged each cDNA molecule with unique molecular identifiers. TCRdb re-called the RACE reads with MiXCR, one entry per CDR3 protein. In the table there are about 120,000 distinct CDR3 sequences, approximately 13% of which are singletons. Time point specified: pre-sensitization, week 0. Treatment reported: therapeutic diphenylcyclopropenone sensitization with weekly scalp DPC. At patch-test visits, sampling came before the patch test. The CDR3 contains 14 residues. Trimming removed 3 bases from V and 5 bases from J, with 11 bases in between. Germline V gene lookup returns CDR1 MNHEY and CDR2 SVGEGT. Many counts were recorded for this clonotype.

The sequencing used whole blood, collected in connection with sensitization to the hapten diphenylcyclopropenone (DPC). This sequence originates from a woman aged 18 to 35 with alopecia areata. Some clones in this sample may be carry-over from other donors' samples. This sequence joins TRBV6-2 or TRBV6-3 and TRBJ2-1, with D unclear. The CDR3 loop reads CASSYLGRNNEQFF. The DNA of the CDR3 is TGTGCCAGCAGTTATCTCGGCCGAAACAATGAGCAGTTCTTC.